Sequencing of this TCR beta chain was carried out in a study of T cells in Graves' hyperthyroidism and ophthalmopathy. At least ten counts were recorded for this clonotype. Its target is unknown. Study results and limitations: By a 13 V-J model, ophthalmopathy was set apart from stable hyperthyroidism.

The V end lost 0 bases, the J end lost 9 bases, and 15 bases lay between the germline ends. The CDR3 has 15 residues. Germline V lookup: CDR1 ENHRY, CDR2 SYGVKD. Amplification yielded TCR beta CDR3 regions, with RNA transcripts as the source. In the first-round RT-PCR of the TCR CDR3, the HTBI primer set was used. MiXCR, applied by TCRdb to the multiplex PCR reads, yields one record per CDR3 protein. The table shows about 160,000 distinct CDR3 sequences, with 9.4% occurring only once. This TCR derives from a woman aged 18-29 years with Graves' hyperthyroidism that later progressed to Graves' ophthalmopathy. The rearrangement links TRBV10-3 to TRBJ2-1; D possibly corresponds to TRBD2 (5 bases). The sequencing input was blood. The CDR3 is CAISESGLAMGEQFF. The CDR3 DNA sequence: TGTGCCATCAGTGAGTCAGGTCTAGCTATGGGTGAGCAGTTCTTC.